This T cell receptor (beta chain) appears in the sequencing data of a study of vaccination and CD4 T cells after COVID-19. Study overall: For post-vaccine samples, collection took place a median about 72 days after dose two, ranging from 14 to 241. Overall study results and limits: Early timepoints after natural infection were not analyzed in these convalescent patients.

Regarding this clonotype: As yet, its antigen is unknown.

An Oncomine TCR Beta short-read assay was used to sequence the DNA from cultured CD4+ T cells. In this case, cultured CD4+ T cells provided the extracted genomic DNA. TCRdb reprocessed the PCR reads with MiXCR, giving one entry per CDR3 protein. Of around 25,000 distinct CDR3 sequences listed, roughly 29% are singletons. Time point meaning: late sampling 161 to 241 days after vaccination in three convalescent patients. Treatment noted: roughly ten-day PBMC culture with coronavirus spike peptide pools or control peptides (ViraFEST assay). Trimming cost V 5 bases and J 3 bases; bases outside gene matches: 3. The CDR3 runs to 15 residues. Germline CDR1 is MDHEN and CDR2 is SYDVKM.

The chain links TRBV28 to TRBJ2-1; 11 bases align to TRBD2. The material sequenced was CD4+ T cells from blood, cultured in vitro, taken about 7 months after SARS-CoV-2 vaccination. The TCR originated in a human donor who had recovered from COVID-19. DNA of the CDR3: TGTGCCAGCAGTCGCACTAGCGGGAGCTACAATGAGCAGTTCTTC. This encodes CASSRTSGSYNEQFF.